A single sample is the source of the 14 T cell receptor beta chains below, sequenced in a study of patients and donors after allogeneic stem cell transplantation. TCRdb recomputed calls from the RT-PCR reads with MiXCR, one row per CDR3 protein. The data hold roughly 940,000 distinct CDR3 sequences, with approximately 18% observed a single time. The specimen was blood, either unsorted or a sorted T cell fraction (not recorded which). The receptors stem from a human donor who was either an allogeneic HSCT recipient or a stem cell or donor lymphocyte infusion donor (not recorded which). It is not recorded whose cells these are; they may come from a transplant donor.

The chain combines TRBV10-3 with TRBJ2-6, with 7 bases matching TRBD1. This CDR3 is 19 amino acids long. In germline, CDR1 is ENHRY, CDR2 SYGVKD. Trimming cost V 0 bases and J 0 bases; bases outside gene matches: 8. CDR3 coding DNA: TGTGCCATCAGTGAGTCCAATAGGGGGCCTACCTCTGGGGCCAACGTCCTGACTTTC. Its protein is CAISESNRGPTSGANVLTF.

This clonotype was counted only a few times. The V and J genes are TRBV6-5 and TRBJ2-7; a weak D match, TRBD1 (6 bases). The CDR3 has 15 residues. In germline, CDR1 is MNHEY, CDR2 SVGAGI. V was pared by 0 bases and J by 0 bases, with 9 bases between. This CDR3 is CASSYSQGNSYEQYF. CDR3 in DNA: TGTGCCAGCAGTTACTCACAGGGCAACTCCTACGAGCAGTACTTC.

There are a few counts of this clonotype. The chain combines TRBV12-3 or TRBV12-4 with TRBJ1-5; no firm D call. Trimming removed 3 bases from V and 2 bases from J, with 11 bases in between. The CDR3 runs to 15 residues. CDR3 sequence reads: CASSFGRMGNQPQHF. As DNA, the CDR3 is TGTGCCAGCAGTTTCGGGAGGATGGGCAATCAGCCCCAGCATTTT.

The chain is built from TRBV6-1 and TRBJ1-6, with D tentatively TRBD1 (5 bases). Germline lookup yields CDR1 MNHNS and CDR2 SASEGT. The CDR3 is 15 amino acids. Trimming left V 6 bases short and J 9 bases short, with 18 bases between. The CDR3: CASSPPGPGTSPLHF. For the CDR3, the DNA is TGTGCCAGCAGCCCCCCCGGGCCGGGGACTTCACCCCTCCACTTT.

This rearrangement joins TRBV7-3 to TRBJ2-2, with D possibly being TRBD2 (7 bases). Germline V gives CDR1 SGHTA, CDR2 FQGTGA. The length of the CDR3 is 18 residues. Trimming stripped 2 bases from V and 0 bases from J, with 16 bases between. The CDR3 region is CASSLRGRLAANTGELFF. CDR3 coding DNA: TGTGCCAGCAGCTTACGGGGGCGACTAGCCGCGAACACCGGGGAGCTGTTTTTT.

This clonotype was detected a few times. V gene TRBV24-1 combines with J gene TRBJ1-5, with no clear D. Germline CDR1 is KGHDR and CDR2 is SFDVKD. The V and J ends lost 3 bases and 0 bases respectively, with 5 bases between them. The CDR3 is made up of 14 amino acids. The CDR3 DNA is TGTGCCACCAGTGATCGGTATAGCAATCAGCCCCAGCATTTT. Amino acid sequence: CATSDRYSNQPQHF.

The chain links TRBV27 to TRBJ1-1; 10 bases match TRBD1. The germline CDR1 and CDR2 sequences are MNHEY and SMNVEV (reference sequence). With 3 bases clipped from V and 4 bases from J, the junction kept 5 bases outside the gene matches. The CDR3 runs 15 residues. CDR3 amino acids: CASSFRQGAGTEAFF. The CDR3 DNA is TGTGCCAGCAGTTTTAGACAGGGGGCAGGCACTGAAGCTTTCTTT.

This clonotype turned up a few times. V usage is TRBV29-1 and J usage is TRBJ1-1; TRBD1 might be the D (5 bases). The CDR3 contains 15 residues. CDR1 SQVTM and CDR2 ANQGSEA come from the germline V gene. Deletions cut 6 bases from V and 1 base from J, with 18 bases between. As DNA, the CDR3 is TGCAGCGTCCCTCCCGACAGTATCCCGAACACTGAAGCTTTCTTT. This sequence encodes CSVPPDSIPNTEAFF.

A few counts support this clonotype. The rearrangement links TRBV29-1 to TRBJ2-7, with 10 bases matching TRBD1. CDR1 SQVTM and CDR2 ANQGSEA come from the germline V gene. V shed 5 bases and J 2 bases; nucleotides not matched to a gene: 3. This CDR3 is built from 13 residues. The CDR3: CSVWGTGAYEQYF. The CDR3 DNA reads TGCAGCGTTTGGGGGACAGGGGCCTACGAGCAGTACTTC.

This chain connects TRBV29-1 to TRBJ1-4; 10 nucleotides match TRBD1. The junction had 4 bases not matched to a gene; V was cut back by 7 bases and J by 5 bases. The CDR3 sequence is 13 residues long. CDR1 and CDR2 (germline): SQVTM, ANQGSEA. The CDR3 loop is CSAAGQGNEKLFF. CDR3 nucleotides: TGCAGCGCTGCGGGACAGGGGAATGAAAAACTGTTTTTT.

This clonotype was seen more than once but under ten times. The V call is TRBV2, the J call TRBJ2-5; TRBD2 might be the D (6 bases). V was trimmed by 6 bases and J by 5 bases, leaving 10 bases between them. The CDR3 is 12 amino acids. Germline V gives CDR1 SNHLY, CDR2 FYNNEI. CDR3 residues: CASRGLGETQYF. CDR3 DNA: TGTGCCAGCAGGGGACTTGGGGAGACCCAGTACTTC.

The rearrangement joins TRBV11-3 to TRBJ2-3; D not resolved. The V end lost 5 bases, the J end lost 5 bases, and 8 bases lay between the germline ends. The germline V gene has CDR1 SGHNT and CDR2 YENEEA. The CDR3 contains 12 residues. The CDR3 DNA reads TGTGCCAGCAGCCGCACCCAAGATACGCAGTATTTT. Translated: CASSRTQDTQYF. Based on the CDR3 plus reference TRBV11-3 and TRBJ2-3, the full variable domain is EAGVVQSPRYKIIEKKQPVAFWCNPISGHNTLYWYLQNLGQGPELLIRYENEEAVDDSQLPKDRFSAERLKGVDSTLKIQPAELGDSAVYLCASSRTQDTQYFGPGTRLTVL.

The chain couples TRBV12-3 or TRBV12-4 to TRBJ1-5, with 10 nucleotides matching TRBD1. The CDR3 has 17 residues. V was pared by 6 bases and J by 2 bases, with 10 bases of the junction left unmatched. This CDR3 is CASRLSPGTGGNQPQHF. DNA for the CDR3: TGTGCCAGCAGACTCTCACCAGGGACAGGGGGCAATCAGCCCCAGCATTTT.

This clonotype was seen more than once but under ten times. The J gene is TRBJ1-1, the V gene TRBV28, with D unclear. The V end lost 5 bases, the J end lost 1 base, and 11 bases lay between the germline ends. This CDR3 region has 14 residues. Germline-derived CDR1 and CDR2 are MDHEN and SYDVKM. CDR3 bases: TGTGCCAGCAGTCCGTCAATACAGAACACTGAAGCTTTCTTT. As protein: CASSPSIQNTEAFF.